These 10 T cell receptor beta chains were sequenced from one sample in a study of OX40 agonist ivuxolimab in advanced cancers. Only in-frame clones appear in the TCRdb table, and some are missing; sequencing was by immunoSEQ multiplex PCR. The repertoire consists of tens of thousands of clones, with nearly 80% occurring once and the leading ten covering 2% to 3%. The starting material was CD4+ or CD8+ T cells sorted from blood, obtained in a trial of the OX40 agonist ivuxolimab. The receptors come from an adult with an advanced solid tumor such as melanoma, head and neck, liver or kidney cancer.

The V call is TRBV7-2, the J call TRBJ1-5, with D hard to call. CDR1 and CDR2 from the germline V gene are SGHTA and FQGNSA. Trimming left V 3 bases short and J 3 bases short, with 6 bases between. This CDR3 contains 13 residues. The CDR3 nucleotides read TGTGCCAGCAGCTTTGGAGTCAATCAGCCCCAGCATTTT. Amino acids: CASSFGVNQPQHF.

The chain uses TRBV4-1 and TRBJ1-2; tentative D call: TRBD1 (5 bases). Germline CDR1 and CDR2: MGHRA and YSYEKL. Trimming removed 4 bases from V and 6 bases from J, with 15 bases in between. The CDR3 loop spans 14 amino acids. In nucleotides, the CDR3 is TGCGCCAGCAGCCCCGGGACCGGTCCCGATGGCTACACCTTC. Translation: CASSPGTGPDGYTF.

V usage is TRBV4-2 and J usage is TRBJ2-1; weak D call: TRBD2 (6 bases). CDR1 LGHNA and CDR2 YNFKEQ come from the germline V gene. This CDR3 is 15 amino acids long. Trimming left V 7 bases short and J 0 bases short, with 13 bases between. CDR3 in DNA: TGTGCCAGCAAATTTGGGGGGAGCTCCTACAATGAGCAGTTCTTC. As protein: CASKFGGSSYNEQFF.

This clone was counted only a few times. The chain links TRBV19 to TRBJ2-3; the D is unclear. Germline assignment: CDR1 LNHDA and CDR2 SQIVND (reference sequence). The CDR3 extends over 14 amino acids. V lost 3 bases, J lost 4 bases, and 11 bases lay in between. For the CDR3, the DNA is TGTGCCAGTAGTATGGGTCTAGGACCAGATACGCAGTATTTT. It specifies CASSMGLGPDTQYF.

V usage is TRBV28 and J usage is TRBJ1-5, with D uncertain. Looked up from germline, CDR1 is MDHEN and CDR2 is SYDVKM. Trimming removed 4 bases at V and 12 bases at J, with 19 bases between. The CDR3 runs to 14 residues. DNA for the CDR3: TGTGCCAGCAGTTCAGTGACTGGCAAAAGAAACCAGCATTTT. Amino acid sequence: CASSSVTGKRNQHF.

The chain is built from TRBV7-8 and TRBJ2-7; D gene ambiguous. Between the trimmed V and J ends, which lost 3 bases and 5 bases, there was a span of 5 bases. The CDR3 is made up of 11 amino acids. Germline CDR1 SGHVS, CDR2 FQNEAQ. CDR3 protein: CASSFKDEQYF. Here the CDR3 DNA reads TGTGCCAGCAGCTTTAAAGACGAGCAGTACTTC.

V gene TRBV6-6 combines with J gene TRBJ1-2, with D perhaps matching TRBD1 (5 bases). V lost 5 bases and J 6 bases, leaving 10 bases between the germline ends. Germline V CDR1 and CDR2: MNHNY, SVGAGI (reference sequence). There are 12 residues in the CDR3. In nucleotides, the CDR3 is TGTGCCAGCAGTGGAGGACAAGATGGCTACACCTTC. Translating gives CASSGGQDGYTF.

The chain is built from TRBV2 and TRBJ2-1; maybe TRBD1 (6 bases). The V gene lost 6 bases and the J gene lost 9 bases, with 12 bases spanning the gap. This CDR3 has 12 residues. Germline CDR1 and CDR2: SNHLY and FYNNEI. Here the CDR3 reads CASREQGFEQFF. In DNA, the CDR3 is TGTGCCAGCAGGGAACAGGGATTTGAGCAGTTCTTC.

This clone was seen a handful of times. The chain employs TRBV7-2 and TRBJ2-1; weak D call: TRBD1 (6 bases). CDR3 length: 15 amino acids. Germline V gene lookup returns CDR1 SGHTA and CDR2 FQGNSA. Trimming took 5 bases from V and 0 from J, leaving 11 bases between them. The CDR3 nucleotides read TGTGCCAGCAGCCCTAGGACAGTCTCCTACAATGAGCAGTTCTTC. It specifies CASSPRTVSYNEQFF.

This clone was observed a few times. The chain employs TRBV7-3 and TRBJ2-5; D possibly matches TRBD1 or TRBD2 (6 bases each). Germline V CDR1 and CDR2: SGHTA, FQGTGA. V was cut by 5 bases and J by 4 bases, with 14 bases left in between. The CDR3 runs to 14 residues. This CDR3 is CASSNGGRGETQYF. The CDR3 DNA follows: TGTGCCAGCAGCAACGGGGGCAGGGGAGAGACCCAGTACTTC.